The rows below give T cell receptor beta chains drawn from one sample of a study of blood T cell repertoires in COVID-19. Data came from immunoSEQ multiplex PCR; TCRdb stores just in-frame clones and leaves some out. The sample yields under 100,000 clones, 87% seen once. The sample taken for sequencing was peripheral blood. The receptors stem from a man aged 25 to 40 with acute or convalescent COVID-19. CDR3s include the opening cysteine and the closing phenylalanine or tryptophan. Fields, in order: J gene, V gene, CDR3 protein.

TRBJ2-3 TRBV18 CASSLSDRNVDTQYF
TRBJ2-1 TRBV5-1 CASSRLAGANEQFF
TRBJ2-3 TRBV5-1 CASSPGTSGRDTQYF
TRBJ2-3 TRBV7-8 CASGGATQYF
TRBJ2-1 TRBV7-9 CASSLNRAGNEQFF
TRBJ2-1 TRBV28 CASSPHGTGSGEQFF
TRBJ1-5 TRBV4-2 CASSQEVAPNQPQHF
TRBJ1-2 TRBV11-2 CASSSTILRRGAYGYTF
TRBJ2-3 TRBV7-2 CASSSTSYSTDTQYF
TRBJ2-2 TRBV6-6 CASSPPGTGGMGGELFF
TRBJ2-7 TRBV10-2 CASSEGSTYEQYF
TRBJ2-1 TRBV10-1 CASSGGDSYNEQFF
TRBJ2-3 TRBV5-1 CASTPLAGGSDTQYF
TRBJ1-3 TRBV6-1 CASSDPTSSRGSGNTIYF
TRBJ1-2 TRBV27 CASSLGQGASYGYTF
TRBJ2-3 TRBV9 CASSGHTDTQYF
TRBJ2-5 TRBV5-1 CASGDRQETQYF
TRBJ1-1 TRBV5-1 CASSSGPGQGVGGTEAFF
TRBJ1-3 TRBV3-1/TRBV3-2 CASSPPPGNTIYF
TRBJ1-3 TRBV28 CASSLAGTEGRNTIYF
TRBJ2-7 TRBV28 CASSQLPTSLHREQYF
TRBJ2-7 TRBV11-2 CASSLFRGSPSYEQYF
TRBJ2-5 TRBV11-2 CASSTAGGTGLEGPQYF
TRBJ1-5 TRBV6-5 CASSHGVNQPQHF
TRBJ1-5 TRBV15 CATSRVVVNQPQHF
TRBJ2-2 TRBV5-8 CASSFLSGGTGELFF
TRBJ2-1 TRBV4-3 CASSQRAGSGDEQFF
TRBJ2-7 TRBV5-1 CASSLALGAQYEQYF
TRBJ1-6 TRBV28 CASTISGLRSPLHF
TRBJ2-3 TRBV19 CATRLGTDTQYF
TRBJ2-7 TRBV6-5 CASSYERTGPYEQYF
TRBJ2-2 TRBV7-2 CASSLARAGAPGELFF
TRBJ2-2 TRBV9 CASSPGRRAGSGTGELFF
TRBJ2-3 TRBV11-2 CASSLGAILTQRGDTQYF
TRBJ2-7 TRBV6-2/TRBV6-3 CASSYPPTFTSGTSYEQYF
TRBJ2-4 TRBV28 CASSSVGGGAKNIQYF
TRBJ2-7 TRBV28 CASSLLRSSSYEQYF
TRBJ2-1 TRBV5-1 CASSLLTEGGEQFF
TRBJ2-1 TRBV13 CASSPPNFQSYNEQFF
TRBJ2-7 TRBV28 CASSPTSGKMGQYF
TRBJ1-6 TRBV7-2 CASSLTANSPLHF